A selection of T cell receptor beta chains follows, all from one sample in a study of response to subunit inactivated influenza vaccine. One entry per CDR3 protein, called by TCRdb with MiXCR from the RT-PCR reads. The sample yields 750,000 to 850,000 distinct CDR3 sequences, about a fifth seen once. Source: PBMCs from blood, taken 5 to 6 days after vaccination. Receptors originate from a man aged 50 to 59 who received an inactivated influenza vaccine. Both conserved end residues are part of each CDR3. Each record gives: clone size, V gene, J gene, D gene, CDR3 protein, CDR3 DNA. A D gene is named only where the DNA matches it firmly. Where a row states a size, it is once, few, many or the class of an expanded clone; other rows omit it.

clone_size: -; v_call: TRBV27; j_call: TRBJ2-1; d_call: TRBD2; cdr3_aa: CASSLWGRAYNEQFF; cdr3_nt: TGTGCCAGCAGTTTATGGGGGAGGGCCTACAATGAGCAGTTCTTC
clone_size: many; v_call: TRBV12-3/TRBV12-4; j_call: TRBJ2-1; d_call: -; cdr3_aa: CASSKSTGPGEQFF; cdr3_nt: TGTGCCAGCAGTAAGAGTACAGGGCCTGGTGAGCAGTTCTTC
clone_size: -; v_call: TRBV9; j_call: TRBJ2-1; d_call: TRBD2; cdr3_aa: CASSASSGRAIYEQFF; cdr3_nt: TGTGCCAGCAGCGCCTCTAGCGGGAGGGCCATCTATGAGCAGTTCTTC
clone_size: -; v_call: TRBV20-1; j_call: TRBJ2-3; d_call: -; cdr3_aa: CSAIWKIDTQYF; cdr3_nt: TGCAGTGCTATTTGGAAGATAGATACGCAGTATTTT
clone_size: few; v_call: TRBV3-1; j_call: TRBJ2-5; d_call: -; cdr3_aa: CASSQEGRGGETQYF; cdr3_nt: TGTGCCAGCAGCCAAGAGGGCAGGGGTGGTGAGACCCAGTACTTC
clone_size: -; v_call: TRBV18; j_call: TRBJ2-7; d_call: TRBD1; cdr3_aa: CASSEGQVSYEQYF; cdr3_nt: TGTGCCAGCTCGGAGGGACAGGTCTCCTACGAGCAGTACTTC
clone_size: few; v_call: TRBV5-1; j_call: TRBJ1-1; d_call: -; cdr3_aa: CASSATRGDTEAFF; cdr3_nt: TGCGCCAGCAGCGCTACCCGGGGTGACACTGAAGCTTTCTTT
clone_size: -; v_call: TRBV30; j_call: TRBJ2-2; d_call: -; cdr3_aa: CAWSVPERTSGELFF; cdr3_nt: TGTGCCTGGAGTGTACCGGAGCGGACGTCCGGGGAGCTGTTTTTT
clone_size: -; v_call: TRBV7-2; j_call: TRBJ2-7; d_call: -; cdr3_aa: CASSRGTEYEQYF; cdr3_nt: TGTGCCAGCAGCCGCGGGACAGAGTACGAGCAGTACTTC
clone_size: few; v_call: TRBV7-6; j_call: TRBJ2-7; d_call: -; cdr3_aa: CASSLDYGGPYEQYF; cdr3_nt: TGTGCCAGCAGCTTAGATTACGGGGGGCCTTACGAGCAGTACTTC
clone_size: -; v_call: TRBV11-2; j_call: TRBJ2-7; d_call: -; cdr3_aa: CASSALSYEQYF; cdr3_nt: TGTGCCAGCAGCGCCCTTTCCTACGAGCAGTACTTC
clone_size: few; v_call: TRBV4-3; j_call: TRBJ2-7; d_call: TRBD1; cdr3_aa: CASSLGSTGVDEQYF; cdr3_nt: TGCGCCAGCAGCCTGGGATCGACAGGGGTCGACGAGCAGTACTTC
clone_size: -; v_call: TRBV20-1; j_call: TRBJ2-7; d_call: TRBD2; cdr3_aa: CSATTAGSYEQYF; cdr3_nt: TGCAGTGCTACGACAGCGGGGTCCTACGAGCAGTACTTC
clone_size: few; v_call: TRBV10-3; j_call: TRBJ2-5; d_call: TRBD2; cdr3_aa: CAISESSGAEETQYF; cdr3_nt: TGTGCCATCAGTGAGTCGAGCGGGGCCGAAGAGACCCAGTACTTC
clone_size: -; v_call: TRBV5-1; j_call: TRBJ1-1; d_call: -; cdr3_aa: CASRLRGTTAEAFF; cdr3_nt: TGCGCCAGCAGGCTCAGGGGAACAACGGCTGAAGCTTTCTTT
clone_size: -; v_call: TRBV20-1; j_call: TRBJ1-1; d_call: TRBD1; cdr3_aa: CSAPDRVVNTEAFF; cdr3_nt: TGCAGTGCCCCGGACAGGGTCGTGAACACTGAAGCTTTCTTT
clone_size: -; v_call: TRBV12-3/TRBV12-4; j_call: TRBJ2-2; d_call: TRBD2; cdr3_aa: CASSLAREGFGELFF; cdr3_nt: TGTGCCAGCAGTTTAGCTCGGGAGGGCTTCGGGGAGCTGTTTTTT
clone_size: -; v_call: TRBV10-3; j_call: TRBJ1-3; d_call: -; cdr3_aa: CAISEGPGRNSGNTIYF; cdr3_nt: TGTGCCATCAGTGAGGGCCCGGGGAGAAACTCTGGAAACACCATATATTTT
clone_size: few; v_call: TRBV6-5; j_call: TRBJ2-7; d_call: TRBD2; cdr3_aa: CASSYSKPSGAYEQYF; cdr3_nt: TGTGCCAGCAGTTACTCGAAGCCTAGCGGAGCCTACGAGCAGTACTTC
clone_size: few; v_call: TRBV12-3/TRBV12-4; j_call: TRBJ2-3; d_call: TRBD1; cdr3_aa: CASSPLRQGRDTQYF; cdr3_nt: TGTGCCAGCAGTCCTCTCCGACAGGGGAGGGATACGCAGTATTTT
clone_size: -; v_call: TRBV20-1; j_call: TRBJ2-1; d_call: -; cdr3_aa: CSARGGWEQFF; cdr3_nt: TGCAGTGCTAGAGGAGGGTGGGAGCAGTTCTTC
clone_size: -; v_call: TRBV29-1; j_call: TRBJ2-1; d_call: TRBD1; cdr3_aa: CSVPWGGTGPYNEQFF; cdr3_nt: TGCAGCGTTCCTTGGGGCGGGACAGGGCCGTACAATGAGCAGTTCTTC
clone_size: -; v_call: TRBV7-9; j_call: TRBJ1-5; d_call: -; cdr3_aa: CASSLGDTSNQPQHF; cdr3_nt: TGTGCCAGCAGCTTAGGGGACACTAGCAATCAGCCCCAGCATTTT
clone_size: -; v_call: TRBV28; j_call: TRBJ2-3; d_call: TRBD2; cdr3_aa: CASSPASGGADTQYF; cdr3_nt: TGTGCCAGCAGTCCGGCGAGCGGGGGGGCAGATACGCAGTATTTT
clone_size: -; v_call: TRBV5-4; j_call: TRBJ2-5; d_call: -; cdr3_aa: CASSDAKETQYF; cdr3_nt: TGTGCCAGCAGCGACGCGAAAGAGACCCAGTACTTC
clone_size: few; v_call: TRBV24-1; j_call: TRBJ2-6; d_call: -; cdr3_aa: CATSDTSTGPGANVLTF; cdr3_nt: TGTGCCACCAGTGATACCTCGACAGGTCCCGGGGCCAACGTCCTGACTTTC
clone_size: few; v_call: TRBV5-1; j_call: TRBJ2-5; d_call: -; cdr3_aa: CASSLADRNGETQYF; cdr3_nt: TGCGCCAGCAGCTTGGCCGACAGGAACGGAGAGACCCAGTACTTC
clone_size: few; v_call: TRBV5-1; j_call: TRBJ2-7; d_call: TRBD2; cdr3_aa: CASSLGRGGLYEQYF; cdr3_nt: TGCGCCAGCAGCTTGGGACGCGGGGGTCTCTACGAGCAGTACTTC
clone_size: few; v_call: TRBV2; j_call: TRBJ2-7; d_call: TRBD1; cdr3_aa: CASKPDRGSYEQYF; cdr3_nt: TGTGCCAGCAAGCCAGACAGGGGGTCCTACGAGCAGTACTTC